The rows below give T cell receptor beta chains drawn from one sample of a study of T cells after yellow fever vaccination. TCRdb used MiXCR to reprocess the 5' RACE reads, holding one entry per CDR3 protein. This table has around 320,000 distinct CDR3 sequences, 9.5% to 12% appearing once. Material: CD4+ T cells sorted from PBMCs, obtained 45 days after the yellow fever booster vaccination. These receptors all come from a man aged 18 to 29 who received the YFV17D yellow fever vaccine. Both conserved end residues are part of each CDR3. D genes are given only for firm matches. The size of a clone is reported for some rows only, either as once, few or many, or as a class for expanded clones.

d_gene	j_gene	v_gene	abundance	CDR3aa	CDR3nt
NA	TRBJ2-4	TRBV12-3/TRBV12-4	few	CASSLSRTGLAKNIQYF	TGTGCCAGCAGTTTATCCCGGACTGGCCTAGCCAAAAACATTCAGTACTTC
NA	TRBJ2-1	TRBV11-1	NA	CASSLVGSGTYNEQFF	TGTGCCAGCAGCTTAGTGGGTAGCGGTACCTACAATGAGCAGTTCTTC
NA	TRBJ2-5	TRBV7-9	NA	CASSLAGYETQYF	TGTGCCAGCAGCTTAGCCGGGTACGAGACCCAGTACTTC
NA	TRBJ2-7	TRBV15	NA	CATSRHPGPFYEQYF	TGTGCCACCAGCAGACACCCGGGACCCTTCTACGAGCAGTACTTC
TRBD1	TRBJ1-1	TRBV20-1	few	CSATGALSTEAFF	TGCAGTGCCACAGGGGCGCTGAGCACTGAAGCTTTCTTT
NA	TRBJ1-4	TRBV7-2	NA	CASSTNSPENNEKLFF	TGTGCCAGCAGTACTAATTCCCCAGAAAATAATGAAAAACTGTTTTTT
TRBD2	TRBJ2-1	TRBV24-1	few	CATSDGLAGGNNEQFF	TGTGCCACCAGTGACGGACTAGCGGGGGGCAACAATGAGCAGTTCTTC
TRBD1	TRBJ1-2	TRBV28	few	CASSSPDQTGGLYGYTF	TGTGCCAGCAGTTCCCCGGATCAGACAGGGGGCCTTTATGGCTACACCTTC
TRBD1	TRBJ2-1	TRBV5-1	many	CASSLEGDSRSEQFF	TGCGCCAGCAGCTTGGAAGGGGACAGTCGTAGTGAGCAGTTCTTC
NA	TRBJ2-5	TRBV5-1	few	CASSSQDSRTQYF	TGCGCCAGCAGCTCACAGGATTCGCGGACCCAGTACTTC
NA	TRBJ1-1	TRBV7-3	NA	CASSLTGGHTEAFF	TGTGCCAGCAGCTTAACCGGGGGGCACACTGAAGCTTTCTTT
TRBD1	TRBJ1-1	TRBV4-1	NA	CASSQNRGQAFF	TGCGCCAGCAGCCAAAACAGGGGGCAAGCTTTCTTT
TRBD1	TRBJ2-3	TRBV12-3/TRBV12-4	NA	CASGTGSDTQYF	TGTGCCAGCGGGACAGGGTCAGATACGCAGTATTTT
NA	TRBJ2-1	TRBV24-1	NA	CATSDALLAQFF	TGTGCCACCAGTGATGCCCTGTTGGCGCAGTTCTTC
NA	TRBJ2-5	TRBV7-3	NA	CASSYAPRQGGKETQYF	TGTGCCAGCAGCTACGCCCCCCGGCAGGGAGGAAAGGAGACCCAGTACTTC
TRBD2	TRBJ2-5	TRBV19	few	CASSMAPGLAETQYF	TGTGCCAGTAGTATGGCGCCGGGACTAGCGGAGACCCAGTACTTC
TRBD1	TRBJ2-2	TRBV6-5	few	CASSYRTGAGTGELFF	TGTGCCAGCAGTTATAGGACAGGGGCGGGTACCGGGGAGCTGTTTTTT